The rows below give T cell receptor beta chains drawn from one sample of a study of T cell changes during pregnancy in multiple sclerosis. Only in-frame clones appear in the TCRdb table, and some are missing; sequencing was by immunoSEQ multiplex PCR. The sample holds tens of thousands of clones, approximately 92% seen once. The sequences come from peripheral blood, collected in the third trimester of pregnancy. These receptors were obtained from a female donor in good health, enrolled as a control in a pregnancy study. Both conserved end residues are part of each CDR3. The D gene is left open where the match is weak. Only part of the rows carry a size: once, few, many, or a class if the clone is expanded.

clone size: .; V gene: TRBV30; J gene: TRBJ2-3; D gene: .; CDR3 DNA: TGTGCCTGGAAGCCGGCAGATACGCAGTATTTT; CDR3 protein: CAWKPADTQYF
clone size: .; V gene: TRBV19; J gene: TRBJ2-7; D gene: TRBD2; CDR3 DNA: TGCGCCAGTAGTATGCGGGGGGCCTTCTACGAGCAGTACTTC; CDR3 protein: CASSMRGAFYEQYF
clone size: .; V gene: TRBV28; J gene: TRBJ2-3; D gene: .; CDR3 DNA: TGTGCCATTGCGGGATCCCGGGATACGCAGTATTTT; CDR3 protein: CAIAGSRDTQYF
clone size: .; V gene: TRBV18; J gene: TRBJ2-7; D gene: .; CDR3 DNA: TGTGCCAGCTCACCACGGATCGGGGCCGGGGGGGGACAGGGTAACGAGCAGTACTTC; CDR3 protein: CASSPRIGAGGGQGNEQYF
clone size: .; V gene: TRBV9; J gene: TRBJ2-3; D gene: TRBD1; CDR3 DNA: TGTGCCAGCAGCGTAATCGGGACAGGGGGAGATACGCAGTATTTT; CDR3 protein: CASSVIGTGGDTQYF
clone size: .; V gene: TRBV15; J gene: TRBJ2-1; D gene: .; CDR3 DNA: TGTGCCACCAGCAGAGTCAGTGAGGGCTGGCCGTTCTTC; CDR3 protein: CATSRVSEGWPFF
clone size: once; V gene: TRBV5-1; J gene: TRBJ2-1; D gene: .; CDR3 DNA: TGCGCCAGCAGCACCCTTCAGTACAATGAGCAGTTCTTC; CDR3 protein: CASSTLQYNEQFF
clone size: .; V gene: TRBV4-1; J gene: TRBJ2-5; D gene: TRBD2; CDR3 DNA: TGCGCCAGCAGCCAAGATCAGGAAGGGACTAGTCCTTGGGAGACCCAGTACTTC; CDR3 protein: CASSQDQEGTSPWETQYF
clone size: .; V gene: TRBV30; J gene: TRBJ2-1; D gene: TRBD2; CDR3 DNA: TGTGCCTGGAGTGTGGGGGGGGTCTACAATGAGCAGTTCTTC; CDR3 protein: CAWSVGGVYNEQFF
clone size: .; V gene: TRBV6-5; J gene: TRBJ1-1; D gene: TRBD1; CDR3 DNA: TGTGCCAGCAGTCTCGACAGGGGCACTGAAGCTTTCTTT; CDR3 protein: CASSLDRGTEAFF
clone size: .; V gene: TRBV7-9; J gene: TRBJ1-1; D gene: .; CDR3 DNA: TGTGCCAGCAGCTTACCCCGCCTGGGAGGGGACCTGCACCTCACTGAAGCTTTCTTT; CDR3 protein: CASSLPRLGGDLHLTEAFF
clone size: .; V gene: TRBV10-1; J gene: TRBJ1-5; D gene: .; CDR3 DNA: TGCGCCAGCAGTGATGGGGGCCTAGGGTATGGCAATCAGCCCCAGCATTTT; CDR3 protein: CASSDGGLGYGNQPQHF
clone size: .; V gene: TRBV7-2; J gene: TRBJ2-7; D gene: TRBD2; CDR3 DNA: TGTGCCAGCAGCTTAGGCGTCGCGGGAGGGCCGGGGGAGCAGTACTTC; CDR3 protein: CASSLGVAGGPGEQYF
clone size: .; V gene: TRBV7-8; J gene: TRBJ2-7; D gene: TRBD1; CDR3 DNA: TGTGCCAGCAGCTTATTTCCGGGACAGGGGGACGAGCAGTACTTC; CDR3 protein: CASSLFPGQGDEQYF
clone size: .; V gene: TRBV2; J gene: TRBJ2-4; D gene: TRBD2; CDR3 DNA: TGTGCCAGCAGCGCCGGGACTAGCGGGGTGTTCGGCAAAAACATTCAGTACTTC; CDR3 protein: CASSAGTSGVFGKNIQYF
clone size: .; V gene: TRBV9; J gene: TRBJ1-6; D gene: TRBD1; CDR3 DNA: TGTGCCAGCAGCGTTGGGACAGGGACCCTCTATAATTCACCCCTCCACTTT; CDR3 protein: CASSVGTGTLYNSPLHF
clone size: few; V gene: TRBV2; J gene: TRBJ1-5; D gene: TRBD1; CDR3 DNA: TGTGCCAGCAGCAGGGGGCAAGGCCAGCCCCAGCATTTT; CDR3 protein: CASSRGQGQPQHF
clone size: .; V gene: TRBV28; J gene: TRBJ2-5; D gene: TRBD2; CDR3 DNA: TGTGCCAGCAGTACCACTAGCGGGAGGGAGACCCAGTACTTC; CDR3 protein: CASSTTSGRETQYF
clone size: .; V gene: TRBV18; J gene: TRBJ2-5; D gene: TRBD1; CDR3 DNA: TGTGCCAGCTCTCAACGGACAGGCCCCCAAGAGACCCAGTACTTC; CDR3 protein: CASSQRTGPQETQYF
clone size: .; V gene: TRBV9; J gene: TRBJ1-2; D gene: TRBD1; CDR3 DNA: TGTGCCAGCAACGGACAGGGGGCGCGAGGCTACACCTTC; CDR3 protein: CASNGQGARGYTF
clone size: .; V gene: TRBV29-1; J gene: TRBJ1-1; D gene: TRBD1; CDR3 DNA: TGCAGCGTTCGGGACAGGGGGTCCAACACTGAAGCTTTCTTT; CDR3 protein: CSVRDRGSNTEAFF
clone size: once; V gene: TRBV7-3; J gene: TRBJ1-1; D gene: TRBD1; CDR3 DNA: TGTGCCAGCAGCCCAGGGGGCACTGAAGCTTTCTTT; CDR3 protein: CASSPGGTEAFF
clone size: .; V gene: TRBV7-2; J gene: TRBJ2-1; D gene: TRBD2; CDR3 DNA: TGTGCCAGCAGCTTATGGTCCGGGACTAGCGGGAGCGCCAATGAGCAGTTCTTC; CDR3 protein: CASSLWSGTSGSANEQFF
clone size: once; V gene: TRBV7-8; J gene: TRBJ1-2; D gene: TRBD1; CDR3 DNA: TGTGCCAGCAGCGGGCAAAGACAGGGGGCAGGAGGCTACACCTTC; CDR3 protein: CASSGQRQGAGGYTF
clone size: .; V gene: TRBV6-5; J gene: TRBJ1-3; D gene: .; CDR3 DNA: TGTGCCAGCAAACGACAGGCTAGCTCTGGAAACACCATATATTTT; CDR3 protein: CASKRQASSGNTIYF
clone size: .; V gene: TRBV13; J gene: TRBJ2-7; D gene: TRBD2; CDR3 DNA: TGTGCCAGCAGCTCCTGGACTAGCGGCTCCTACGAGCAGTACTTC; CDR3 protein: CASSSWTSGSYEQYF
clone size: .; V gene: TRBV6-1; J gene: TRBJ1-1; D gene: .; CDR3 DNA: TGTGCCGCTCAGCGGGGAATGAACACTGAAGCTTTCTTT; CDR3 protein: CAAQRGMNTEAFF
clone size: .; V gene: TRBV7-9; J gene: TRBJ2-3; D gene: .; CDR3 DNA: TGTGCCAGCCGCCGGGACTCAGATACGCAGTATTTT; CDR3 protein: CASRRDSDTQYF
clone size: .; V gene: TRBV28; J gene: TRBJ1-1; D gene: TRBD1; CDR3 DNA: TGTGCCAGCAGTCGCAAGGGACAGGGGGCAGCGTACACTGAAGCTTTCTTT; CDR3 protein: CASSRKGQGAAYTEAFF
clone size: few; V gene: TRBV4-3; J gene: TRBJ1-3; D gene: .; CDR3 DNA: TGCGCCAGCAGCCAAATGCGGGGCACCATATATTTT; CDR3 protein: CASSQMRGTIYF
clone size: .; V gene: TRBV5-1; J gene: TRBJ2-3; D gene: .; CDR3 DNA: TGCGCCAGCACCCGGGAAATAGCGGCCGATACGCAGTATTTT; CDR3 protein: CASTREIAADTQYF
clone size: .; V gene: TRBV21-1; J gene: TRBJ2-7; D gene: .; CDR3 DNA: TGTGCCAGCAGCAAAGAACACAGGACCTACGAGCAGTACTTC; CDR3 protein: CASSKEHRTYEQYF
clone size: .; V gene: TRBV2; J gene: TRBJ2-1; D gene: .; CDR3 DNA: TGTGCCAGAGCAGACAGCGCGGCCATACAATACAGGCATGAGCAGTTCTTC; CDR3 protein: CARADSAAIQYRHEQFF
clone size: once; V gene: TRBV7-9; J gene: TRBJ2-3; D gene: TRBD1; CDR3 DNA: TGTGCCAGCAGCTTAATGACAGGGGGCACAGATACGCAGTATTTT; CDR3 protein: CASSLMTGGTDTQYF
clone size: .; V gene: TRBV7-8; J gene: TRBJ2-5; D gene: .; CDR3 DNA: TGTGCCAGCAGCACCAGTAGGGGCATAATACAAGAGACCCAGTACTTC; CDR3 protein: CASSTSRGIIQETQYF
clone size: .; V gene: TRBV6-5; J gene: TRBJ1-2; D gene: .; CDR3 DNA: TGTGCCAGCAGTTATGATTCGACAGTGACCTATGGCTACACCTTC; CDR3 protein: CASSYDSTVTYGYTF
clone size: .; V gene: TRBV10-3; J gene: TRBJ1-4; D gene: .; CDR3 DNA: TGTGCCATCCGGGAGGATAATGAAAAACTGTTTTTT; CDR3 protein: CAIREDNEKLFF
clone size: .; V gene: TRBV9; J gene: TRBJ2-3; D gene: TRBD2; CDR3 DNA: TGTGCCAGCAGCGTAGCAGCGGGGACCATGATCAACACAGATACGCAGTATTTT; CDR3 protein: CASSVAAGTMINTDTQYF
clone size: .; V gene: TRBV29-1; J gene: TRBJ1-3; D gene: .; CDR3 DNA: TGCAGCGTTGAAGATCCCAGGGGAATCTTCTCTGGAAACACCATATATTTT; CDR3 protein: CSVEDPRGIFSGNTIYF
clone size: once; V gene: TRBV5-1; J gene: TRBJ1-1; D gene: .; CDR3 DNA: TGCGCCAGCAGTCAACCAGGGGTCATGAACACTGAAGCTTTCTTT; CDR3 protein: CASSQPGVMNTEAFF
clone size: .; V gene: TRBV6-5; J gene: TRBJ2-5; D gene: .; CDR3 DNA: TGTGCCAGCACCCCTAGCGTTCGACAGACCCAGTACTTC; CDR3 protein: CASTPSVRQTQYF
clone size: few; V gene: TRBV30; J gene: TRBJ1-1; D gene: .; CDR3 DNA: TGTGCCTGGTCGAGCCGCCGAACTTCTGAAGCTTTCTTT; CDR3 protein: CAWSSRRTSEAFF
clone size: .; V gene: TRBV6-1; J gene: TRBJ2-3; D gene: TRBD2; CDR3 DNA: TGTGCCAGCAGTGAGCTAGCGGGGGGGCCCTCCCCAGATACGCAGTATTTT; CDR3 protein: CASSELAGGPSPDTQYF
clone size: .; V gene: TRBV6-5; J gene: TRBJ2-5; D gene: .; CDR3 DNA: TGTGCCAGCAGCGGTAGCCGGGAGACCCAGTACTTC; CDR3 protein: CASSGSRETQYF
clone size: .; V gene: TRBV30; J gene: TRBJ2-3; D gene: .; CDR3 DNA: TGTGCCTGGAGTGTGTCAGGGGGCACAGATACGCAGTATTTT; CDR3 protein: CAWSVSGGTDTQYF
clone size: .; V gene: TRBV18; J gene: TRBJ1-4; D gene: .; CDR3 DNA: TGTGCCAGCTCTTTCCAATACCAGGGGCCAACTAATGAAAAACTGTTTTTT; CDR3 protein: CASSFQYQGPTNEKLFF